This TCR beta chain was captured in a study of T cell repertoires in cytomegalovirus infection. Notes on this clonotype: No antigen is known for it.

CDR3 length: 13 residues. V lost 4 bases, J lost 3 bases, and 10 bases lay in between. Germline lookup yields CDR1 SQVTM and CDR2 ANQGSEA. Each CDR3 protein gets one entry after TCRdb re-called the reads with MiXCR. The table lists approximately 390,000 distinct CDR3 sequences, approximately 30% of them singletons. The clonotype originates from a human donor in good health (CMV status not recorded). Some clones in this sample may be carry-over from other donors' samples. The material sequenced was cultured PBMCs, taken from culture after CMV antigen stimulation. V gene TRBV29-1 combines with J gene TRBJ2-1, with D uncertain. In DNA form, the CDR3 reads TGCAGCGTTGCGACGCCCGACTACAATGAGCAGTTCTTC. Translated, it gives CSVATPDYNEQFF.